These 17 T cell receptor beta chains came from one sample sequenced in a study of blood T cell repertoires in COVID-19. Profiling relied on immunoSEQ multiplex PCR, and the TCRdb table lists in-frame clones only, not all of them. Here the sample spans approximately 150,000 clones, roughly four fifths being singletons. Sequences were obtained from peripheral blood. These TCRs come from a human donor in a cohort sampled during active COVID-19.

The rearrangement uses TRBV28 and TRBJ1-2; 10 bases agree with TRBD1. With V trimmed by 6 bases and J by 4 bases, 11 bases remained unmatched. Per the germline V gene, CDR1 is MDHEN and CDR2 is SYDVKM. The CDR3 covers 16 residues. The CDR3 nucleotides are TGTGCCAGCAGACGACAGGGGGCGCAGGGCGGCTATGGCTACACCTTC. Its translation is CASRRQGAQGGYGYTF.

This chain uses TRBV24-1 with TRBJ1-2; possible D gene TRBD1, 6 bases. With 5 bases removed from V and 8 bases from J, the gap between germline ends came to 17 bases. This CDR3 has 14 residues. The germline V gene encodes CDR1 KGHDR and CDR2 SFDVKD. CDR3 sequence (DNA): TGTGCCACCAGTGTATCAGGGGATGATGGGGGCTACACCTTC. It encodes CATSVSGDDGGYTF.

The genes are TRBV6-2 or TRBV6-3 and TRBJ1-4, with D unclear. Germline lookup yields CDR1 MNHEY and CDR2 SVGEGT. The V and J ends lost 6 bases and 6 bases respectively, with 14 bases between them. This CDR3 spans 14 amino acids. CDR3 loop: CASSQIRLDEKLFF. CDR3 nucleotides: TGTGCCAGCAGCCAGATTCGACTGGATGAAAAACTGTTTTTT.

This rearrangement joins TRBV11-2 to TRBJ2-2; a possible D gene is TRBD2 (5 bases). The CDR3 consists of 14 residues. With 4 bases removed from V and 5 bases from J, the gap between germline ends came to 11 bases. Germline CDR1 is SGHAT and CDR2 is FQNNGV. This CDR3 reads CASSSTGWTGELFF. The CDR3 nucleotides read TGTGCCAGCAGCTCAACGGGATGGACCGGGGAGCTGTTTTTT. Drawing the rest from reference TRBV11-2 and TRBJ2-2, the complete variable domain is EAGVAQSPRYKIIEKRQSVAFWCNPISGHATLYWYQQILGQGPKLLIQFQNNGVVDDSQLPKDRFSAERLKGVDSTLKIQPAKLEDSAVYLCASSSTGWTGELFFGEGSRLTVL.

The chain links TRBV4-3 to TRBJ1-6; D is unresolved. Germline lookup yields CDR1 LGHNA and CDR2 YSLEER. The CDR3 spans 13 residues. Deletions cut 1 base from V and 7 bases from J, with 5 bases between. The CDR3 loop reads CASSQGENSPLHF. The DNA of the CDR3 is TGCGCCAGCAGCCAAGGGGAGAATTCACCCCTCCACTTT.

The V call is TRBV11-3, the J call TRBJ2-5; 9 bases are shared with TRBD2. The CDR3 is 15 amino acids. J gave up 2 bases and V 5 bases, and 6 bases lay outside the gene matches. Looked up from germline, CDR1 is SGHNT and CDR2 is YENEEA. The CDR3 region is CASSPGLAWQETQYF. For the CDR3, the DNA is TGTGCCAGCAGCCCCGGACTAGCGTGGCAAGAGACCCAGTACTTC.

This chain uses TRBV6-2 or TRBV6-3 with TRBJ2-5, with 10 bases lining up with TRBD2. J gave up 4 bases and V 0 bases, and 11 bases lay outside the gene matches. The CDR3 sequence is 18 residues long. Germline lookup yields CDR1 MNHEY and CDR2 SVGEGT. The CDR3 spells CASSYSRRASGSAETQYF. The CDR3 region has the DNA TGTGCCAGCAGTTACTCGAGGCGGGCTAGCGGGAGTGCAGAGACCCAGTACTTC.

The chain uses TRBV18 and TRBJ2-7; maybe TRBD1 (6 bases). The CDR3 runs to 12 residues. Deletions cut 6 bases from V and 6 bases from J, with 12 bases between. Germline lookup yields CDR1 KGHSH and CDR2 LQKENI. The CDR3 DNA follows: TGTGCCAGCTCGCAACAGGGATTCGAGCAGTACTTC. Encoded protein: CASSQQGFEQYF.

This clone was counted between two and nine times. The same CDR3 is also encoded by other DNA sequences in this sample. The V and J genes are TRBV18 and TRBJ2-5; no reliable D call. Germline CDR1 is KGHSH and CDR2 is LQKENI. This CDR3 spans 13 amino acids. V lost 2 bases to trimming and J lost 3 bases, with 7 bases between them. The CDR3 loop is CASSPGQKETQYF. The CDR3 DNA follows: TGTGCCAGCTCACCAGGCCAGAAAGAGACCCAGTACTTC.

J is TRBJ2-3 and V is TRBV5-4; 12 bases match TRBD2. Germline values: CDR1 SGHNT, CDR2 YYREEE (reference sequence). The CDR3 sequence is 16 residues long. J lost 5 bases, V lost 4 bases, and 8 bases had no gene match. DNA of the CDR3: TGTGCCAGCAGCCTAAGACTAGCGGGAGTGGGAGATACGCAGTATTTT. Its translation is CASSLRLAGVGDTQYF.

V usage is TRBV7-6 and J usage is TRBJ2-2; D gene uncertain. The CDR3 is made up of 15 amino acids. Trimming shortened V by 8 bases and J by 3 bases, and 16 bases separated the two germline ends. Per the germline V gene, CDR1 is SGHVS and CDR2 is FNYEAQ. The CDR3 reads CASAPRSTDTGELFF. The CDR3 nucleotides are TGTGCCAGCGCCCCCCGGAGCACGGACACCGGGGAGCTGTTTTTT.

Here the CDR3 DNA reads TGTGCCAGCAGCCTCCGACAGGGCCACACTGAAGCTTTCTTT. Its translation is CASSLRQGHTEAFF. The chain is built from TRBV5-6 and TRBJ1-1, with 7 bases identical to TRBD1. Germline V CDR1 and CDR2: SGHDT, YYEEEE. The length of the CDR3 is 14 residues. Losses at the gene ends were 4 bases for V and 3 bases for J; bases not matched to a gene: 6.

The V gene is TRBV27, the J gene TRBJ2-6; D may be TRBD2 (6 bases). The V gene lost 3 bases and the J gene lost 2 bases, with 11 bases spanning the gap. The CDR3 has 16 residues. The germline CDR1 and CDR2 sequences are MNHEY and SMNVEV (reference sequence). CDR3 bases: TGTGCCAGCAGTTTGTGGGGAGGTGCTGGGGCCAACGTCCTGACTTTC. It translates to CASSLWGGAGANVLTF.

The chain joins TRBV7-3 to TRBJ2-1, with TRBD2 matching 7 bases. The CDR3 runs 14 residues. Germline CDR1 reads SGHTA; CDR2 reads FQGTGA. V trimming: 5 bases; J trimming: 7 bases; junction bases outside the gene matches: 8. This chain's CDR3 is CASSLSASGNEQFF. For the CDR3, the DNA is TGTGCCAGCAGCCTCTCGGCTAGCGGTAATGAGCAGTTCTTC.

The V and J genes are TRBV4-2 and TRBJ1-1; D may be TRBD1 (5 bases). Between the trimmed V and J ends, which lost 4 bases and 6 bases, there was a span of 12 bases. The CDR3 spans 13 residues. Germline V gene lookup returns CDR1 LGHNA and CDR2 YNFKEQ. The CDR3 region is CASSRRGRAEAFF. DNA for the CDR3: TGTGCCAGCAGCCGAAGGGGAAGGGCTGAAGCTTTCTTT.

This chain joins TRBV19 and TRBJ2-1, with 7 bases that match TRBD1. This CDR3 is 14 amino acids long. Germline trimming cut 8 bases from V and 7 bases from J; bases unmatched to any gene: 11. Germline CDR1 is LNHDA and CDR2 is SQIVND (reference sequence). DNA for the CDR3: TGTGCCAGTCAAACAGGGGAGTCATGGAATGAGCAGTTCTTC. The encoded protein is CASQTGESWNEQFF.

The CDR3 sequence is CASSLVRAGKSETQYF. The CDR3 coding sequence is TGTGCCAGCAGCTTAGTCCGGGCGGGAAAGAGCGAGACCCAGTACTTC. The chain employs TRBV7-2 and TRBJ2-5; D is perhaps TRBD2 (6 bases). Germline V CDR1 and CDR2: SGHTA, FQGNSA. This CDR3 region has 16 residues. Trimming shortened V by 1 base and J by 5 bases, and 17 bases separated the two germline ends.